One sample yielded the 28 T cell receptor beta chains listed below, sequenced in a study of blood T cell repertoires in COVID-19 (dated by TCRdb to about 2020). Library prep was done by the immunoSEQ multiplex PCR assay. This is the immuneACCESS table as TCRdb keeps it, with only in-frame sequences that have V and J called. A part of the clones is gone; compared with another copy, unresolved V genes explain less than half, and the rest is unexplained. The sample profile shows around 94,000 clones; nearly 90% of them were found once. Around 2% of the sample goes to the ten largest clones. Material for sequencing was peripheral blood. The receptors come from a man aged 45 to 65 with active COVID-19.

The genes are TRBV5-6 and TRBJ2-3; no definite D call. The CDR3 loop spans 12 amino acids. The germline V and J ends were trimmed by 4 bases and 8 bases, with 11 bases remaining between them. CDR1 and CDR2 (germline): SGHDT, YYEEEE. The CDR3 nucleotides are TGTGCCAGCAGCGCCGCTCCGGTTACGCAGTATTTT. Amino acids: CASSAAPVTQYF.

The V call is TRBV4-2, the J call TRBJ2-7; tentatively, D is TRBD1 (7 bases). V lost 3 bases, J lost 1 base, and 16 bases lay in between. The CDR3 spans 16 residues. Germline loops: CDR1 LGHNA, CDR2 YNFKEQ. CDR3 nucleotide sequence: TGTGCCAGCAGCCATGGTACAGGGGAGGATTCCTACGAGCAGTACTTC. It encodes CASSHGTGEDSYEQYF.

This sequence joins TRBV30 and TRBJ1-3; D possibly corresponds to TRBD1 (6 bases). With 5 bases removed from V and 0 bases from J, the gap between germline ends came to 20 bases. This CDR3 is 17 amino acids long. Germline V gives CDR1 GTSNPN, CDR2 SVGIG (reference sequence). CDR3 loop: CAWGFIYRARSGNTIYF. CDR3 bases: TGTGCCTGGGGATTCATCTACAGGGCCCGCTCTGGAAACACCATATATTTT.

The chain couples TRBV5-1 to TRBJ2-7; TRBD1 agrees at 11 bases. Germline CDR1 and CDR2: SGHRS and YFSETQ. The V gene end was trimmed by 3 bases and the J gene end by 0 bases; junction bases not matched to a gene: 2. The CDR3 covers 15 residues. The CDR3 reads CASSSGTGGSYEQYF. The DNA for the CDR3 is TGCGCCAGCAGCTCTGGGACAGGGGGCTCCTACGAGCAGTACTTC.

The genes are TRBV11-2 and TRBJ1-2; D is possibly TRBD1 (6 bases). The V and J ends lost 8 bases and 4 bases respectively, with 14 bases between them. Germline CDR1 is SGHAT and CDR2 is FQNNGV. This CDR3 is built from 13 residues. DNA for the CDR3: TGTGCCAGCGCCTCAACAGGGCGCTATGGCTACACCTTC. Residues: CASASTGRYGYTF.

The chain links TRBV30 to TRBJ2-7; D ambiguous. The CDR3 is made up of 13 amino acids. Trimming pared 2 bases from V and 2 bases from J, leaving 10 bases between. Per germline, CDR1 GTSNPN and CDR2 SVGIG (reference sequence). CDR3 protein: CAWSRAAAYEQYF. DNA for the CDR3: TGTGCCTGGAGTAGAGCCGCTGCCTACGAGCAGTACTTC.

The chain links TRBV7-6 to TRBJ1-4, with 10 positions matching TRBD1. The CDR3 covers 15 residues. Trimming removed 4 bases from V and 7 bases from J; junction bases left unmatched: 6. Germline V CDR1 and CDR2: SGHVS, FNYEAQ. Here the CDR3 DNA reads TGTGCCAGCAGCTCTCCGGGACAGGGGCCTGAAAAACTGTTTTTT. Protein product: CASSSPGQGPEKLFF. Drawing the rest from reference TRBV7-6 and TRBJ1-4, the complete variable domain is GAGVSQSPRYKVTKRGQDVALRCDPISGHVSLYWYRQALGQGPEFLTYFNYEAQQDKSGLPNDRFSAERPEGSISTLTIQRTEQRDSAMYRCASSSPGQGPEKLFFGSGTQLSVL.

This clone was seen more than once but under ten times. The chain is built from TRBV5-4 and TRBJ2-3; D remains unclear. V lost 1 base, J lost 3 bases, and 9 bases lay in between. CDR1 and CDR2 from the germline V gene are SGHNT and YYREEE (reference sequence). CDR3 length: 14 amino acids. The CDR3 coding sequence is TGTGCCAGCAGCTTGTCCGAGGAGACAGATACGCAGTATTTT. Encoded protein: CASSLSEETDTQYF. The full variable domain, its missing parts supplied by reference TRBV5-4 and TRBJ2-3, is ETGVTQSPTHLIKTRGQQVTLRCSSQSGHNTVSWYQQALGQGPQFIFQYYREEENGRGNFPPRFSGLQFPNYSSELNVNALELDDSALYLCASSLSEETDTQYFGPGTRLTVL.

In nucleotides, the CDR3 is TGCGCCAGCAGCCAAGATCCTCCAAACAGGGGGACTAACTATGGCTACACCTTC. Its protein product is CASSQDPPNRGTNYGYTF. V and J are TRBV4-1 and TRBJ1-2, with 8 positions matching TRBD1. The germline V gene has CDR1 MGHRA and CDR2 YSYEKL. After removal of 0 bases from V and 0 bases from J, the junction contained 9 bases not matched to a gene. The CDR3 has 18 residues.

J is TRBJ2-2 and V is TRBV7-2, with 8 bases that match TRBD1. J was trimmed by 6 bases and V by 5 bases; bases with no gene match: 8. CDR1 is SGHTA, CDR2 FQGNSA, per germline. The CDR3 consists of 15 residues. The CDR3 loop is CASSARQGLSGELFF. The CDR3 DNA reads TGTGCCAGCAGCGCCAGACAGGGGCTATCCGGGGAGCTGTTTTTT.

The CDR3 protein is CSVTRSSGELFF. For the CDR3, the DNA is TGCAGCGTTACCAGGTCATCTGGGGAGCTGTTTTTT. The rearrangement joins TRBV29-1 to TRBJ2-2, with D unclear. Germline lookup yields CDR1 SQVTM and CDR2 ANQGSEA. The V end lost 5 bases, the J end lost 8 bases, and 12 bases lay between the germline ends. CDR3 size: 12 residues.

The V and J genes are TRBV27 and TRBJ1-1, with TRBD1 matching 10 bases. The CDR3 covers 16 residues. The V segment lost 4 bases and the J segment 1 base; nucleotides outside the gene matches: 6. Germline V gene sequence: CDR1 MNHEY, CDR2 SMNVEV (reference sequence). CDR3 bases: TGTGCCAGCAGTTCGGGACAGGGGCAAAGGAACACTGAAGCTTTCTTT. It encodes CASSSGQGQRNTEAFF.

Only one count was recorded for this clone. The V call is TRBV3-1 (or the pseudogene TRBV3-2), the J call TRBJ1-2, with a weak D call TRBD1 (5 bases). CDR3 length equals 16 residues. Trimming shortened V by 3 bases and J by 3 bases, and 17 bases separated the two germline ends. CDR1 and CDR2 (germline): LGHDT, YNNKEL (reference sequence). The CDR3 loop reads CASSHERQQNYYGYTF. CDR3 bases: TGTGCCAGCAGCCATGAACGACAGCAGAATTACTATGGCTACACCTTC.

This clone has only one observation. The chain recombines TRBV13 with TRBJ2-7, with 8 nucleotides matching TRBD1. CDR1 is PRHDT, CDR2 FYEKMQ, per germline (reference sequence). V lost 0 bases to trimming and J lost 3 bases; unmatched junction nucleotides: 7. The CDR3 is made up of 16 amino acids. The CDR3 spells CASSLGLRTGNYEQYF. In DNA form, the CDR3 reads TGTGCCAGCAGCTTAGGCCTAAGGACAGGGAACTACGAGCAGTACTTC.

The chain combines TRBV7-9 with TRBJ1-2, with TRBD1 matching over 9 bases. The trim removed 5 bases at V and 8 bases at J, leaving 6 bases unmatched. The CDR3 length is 13 residues. Germline assignment: CDR1 SEHNR and CDR2 FQNEAQ (reference sequence). The CDR3 loop reads CASSLTGGNGYTF. As DNA, the CDR3 is TGTGCCAGCAGCCTGACAGGGGGTAACGGCTACACCTTC. Full variable domain (remainder filled in from reference TRBV7-9 and TRBJ1-2): DTGVSQNPRHKITKRGQNVTFRCDPISEHNRLYWYRQTLGQGPEFLTYFQNEAQLEKSRLLSDRFSAERPKGSFSTLEIQRTEQGDSAMYLCASSLTGGNGYTFGSGTRLTVV.

The rearrangement links TRBV3-1 (or the pseudogene TRBV3-2) to TRBJ1-1; D unclear. The V gene's germline CDR1 is LGHDT and CDR2 YNNKEL (reference sequence). Trimming took off 3 bases at V and 5 bases at J, with 10 bases between the two ends. This CDR3 is 13 amino acids long. CDR3 nucleotides: TGTGCCAGCAGCCAGGGCGATTCAACTGAAGCTTTCTTT. This translates into CASSQGDSTEAFF.

The chain carries TRBV7-8 and TRBJ1-5; D call uncertain. The CDR3 extends over 14 amino acids. V was pared by 1 base and J by 4 bases, with 8 bases between. CDR1 and CDR2 (germline): SGHVS, FQNEAQ. The CDR3 reads CASSLGSTNQPQHF. The CDR3 bases are TGTGCCAGCAGCTTAGGCAGTACAAATCAGCCCCAGCATTTT.

This clone was counted a single time. DNA for the CDR3: TGCGCCAGCAGCTTGCAGCGCACAACCGGGGAGCTGTTTTTT. Protein sequence: CASSLQRTTGELFF. The V gene is TRBV5-1, the J gene TRBJ2-2; D ambiguous. The CDR3 has 14 residues. Germline V gene sequence: CDR1 SGHRS, CDR2 YFSETQ. Trimming removed 1 base at V and 5 bases at J, with 9 bases between. Drawing the rest from reference TRBV5-1 and TRBJ2-2, the complete variable domain is KAGVTQTPRYLIKTRGQQVTLSCSPISGHRSVSWYQQTPGQGLQFLFEYFSETQRNKGNFPGRFSGRQFSNSRSEMNVSTLELGDSALYLCASSLQRTTGELFFGEGSRLTVL.

V and J are TRBV6-5 and TRBJ2-7; the D gene is possibly TRBD1 (6 bases). Trimming cost V 5 bases and J 0 bases, with 8 bases left between them. This CDR3 spans 13 amino acids. CDR1 and CDR2 (germline): MNHEY, SVGAGI. The CDR3 sequence is CASSQGSSYEQYF. The CDR3 nucleotides read TGTGCCAGCAGTCAGGGGAGCTCCTACGAGCAGTACTTC.

Only a few counts were recorded for this clone. V is TRBV3-1 (or the pseudogene TRBV3-2) and J is TRBJ1-4; tentatively, D is TRBD1 (6 bases). The germline V gene has CDR1 LGHDT and CDR2 YNNKEL (reference sequence). CDR3 length equals 15 residues. V was trimmed by 2 bases and J by 7 bases, leaving 14 bases between them. The CDR3 loop reads CASSQSDRYFEKLFF. DNA for the CDR3: TGTGCCAGCAGCCAATCTGACAGGTACTTTGAAAAACTGTTTTTT.

This chain connects TRBV2 to TRBJ1-1, with 8 bases that match TRBD1. The germline CDR1 and CDR2 sequences are SNHLY and FYNNEI. V trimming: 6 bases; J trimming: 5 bases; junction bases outside the gene matches: 5. CDR3 length: 13 amino acids. CDR3 in DNA: TGTGCCAGCAGCGTTAACAGGGGGACTGAAGCTTTCTTT. Protein sequence: CASSVNRGTEAFF.

The chain combines TRBV5-1 with TRBJ2-7; weak D call: TRBD1 (6 bases). V lost 4 bases and J lost 8, with 16 bases in between. The CDR3 length is 13 residues. Germline V gives CDR1 SGHRS, CDR2 YFSETQ. Here the CDR3 DNA reads TGCGCCAGCAGCAGCCTCCGGGACAACAAGCAGTACTTC. Translating it yields CASSSLRDNKQYF.

This chain joins TRBV11-3 and TRBJ2-1; D is perhaps TRBD1 (6 bases). The ends were cut back, 6 bases at V and 4 bases at J, with 13 bases in the middle. This CDR3 spans 14 amino acids. The germline gives CDR1 SGHNT, CDR2 YENEEA. The CDR3 region has the DNA TGTGCCAGCAGTTCAGTGGGGGCATACAATGAGCAGTTCTTC. It yields the protein CASSSVGAYNEQFF.

This clone has just a few counts. V and J are TRBV7-9 and TRBJ1-2; D unresolved. Germline-derived CDR1 and CDR2 are SEHNR and FQNEAQ (reference sequence). The CDR3 extends over 13 amino acids. With 0 bases removed from V and 8 bases from J, the gap between germline ends came to 10 bases. Here the CDR3 DNA reads TGTGCCAGCAGCTTAGCGGGCGCACAGGGCTACACCTTC. Its translation is CASSLAGAQGYTF.

The rearrangement links TRBV3-1 (or the pseudogene TRBV3-2) to TRBJ2-7; 8 nucleotides match TRBD1. This CDR3 comprises 18 residues. The V gene's germline CDR1 is LGHDT and CDR2 YNNKEL (reference sequence). The V gene end was trimmed by 2 bases and the J gene end by 1 base; junction bases not matched to a gene: 13. The CDR3 sequence: CASSQLSWGDRKSYEQYF. The CDR3, as DNA: TGTGCCAGCAGCCAATTGAGTTGGGGGGACAGGAAATCCTACGAGCAGTACTTC.

The rearrangement joins TRBV7-2 to TRBJ2-7; 9 bases match TRBD1. The CDR3 is 15 amino acids. After removal of 1 base from V and 3 bases from J, the junction contained 4 bases not matched to a gene. Per the germline V gene, CDR1 is SGHTA and CDR2 is FQGNSA. The CDR3 DNA is TGTGCCAGCAGCTTAGTTCGGGACAGGGTCTACGAGCAGTACTTC. Translation: CASSLVRDRVYEQYF.

The rearrangement links TRBV6-5 to TRBJ1-3; D gene ambiguous. The CDR3 is made up of 12 amino acids. With 8 bases removed from V and 0 bases from J, the gap between germline ends came to 5 bases. The V gene's germline CDR1 is MNHEY and CDR2 SVGAGI. The CDR3 region is CASGRSGNTIYF. The CDR3 DNA reads TGTGCCAGCGGGCGCTCTGGAAACACCATATATTTT.

The V gene is TRBV19, the J gene TRBJ1-2, with 7 bases matching TRBD1. With V trimmed by 2 bases and J by 4 bases, 1 base remained unmatched. The germline CDR1 and CDR2 sequences are LNHDA and SQIVND (reference sequence). This CDR3 comprises 13 residues. This CDR3 reads CASSIRQGYGYTF. As DNA, the CDR3 is TGTGCCAGTAGTATACGACAGGGCTATGGCTACACCTTC.